This T cell receptor (beta chain) was documented in a study of response to subunit inactivated influenza vaccine. A remark on this clonotype: Antigen unknown.

Study results and caveats: Each seasonal influenza vaccination recruits few new T cells, the authors suggested.

Via MiXCR, TCRdb re-called the RT-PCR reads, giving one row per CDR3 protein. The repertoire holds roughly 460,000 distinct CDR3 sequences, with approximately 11% as singletons. Per germline, CDR1 LGHNA and CDR2 YSLEER. V shed 3 bases and J 2 bases; nucleotides not matched to a gene: 4. The CDR3 is 16 residues long. V is TRBV4-3 and J is TRBJ2-3; 11 bases fit TRBD2. The sequencing here drew on PBMCs from blood, taken 45 days after vaccination. The TCR originated in a man between 50 and 59 years old who received an inactivated influenza vaccine. CDR3: CASSHSTSGVTDTQYF. As DNA, the CDR3 is TGCGCCAGCAGCCATTCGACTAGCGGGGTCACAGATACGCAGTATTTT.